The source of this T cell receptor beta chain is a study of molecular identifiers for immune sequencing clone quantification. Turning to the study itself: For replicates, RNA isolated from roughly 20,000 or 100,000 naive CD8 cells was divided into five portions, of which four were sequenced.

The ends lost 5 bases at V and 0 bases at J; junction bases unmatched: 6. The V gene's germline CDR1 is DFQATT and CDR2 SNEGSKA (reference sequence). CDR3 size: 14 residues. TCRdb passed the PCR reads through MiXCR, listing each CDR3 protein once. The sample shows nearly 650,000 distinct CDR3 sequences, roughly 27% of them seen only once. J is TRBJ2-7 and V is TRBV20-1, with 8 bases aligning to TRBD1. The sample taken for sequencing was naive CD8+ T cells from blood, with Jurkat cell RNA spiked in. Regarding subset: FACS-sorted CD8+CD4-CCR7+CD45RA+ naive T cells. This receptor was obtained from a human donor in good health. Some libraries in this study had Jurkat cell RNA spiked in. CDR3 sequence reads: CSAPPRGLSYEQYF. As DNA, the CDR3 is TGCAGTGCTCCACCCAGGGGGCTCTCCTACGAGCAGTACTTC.